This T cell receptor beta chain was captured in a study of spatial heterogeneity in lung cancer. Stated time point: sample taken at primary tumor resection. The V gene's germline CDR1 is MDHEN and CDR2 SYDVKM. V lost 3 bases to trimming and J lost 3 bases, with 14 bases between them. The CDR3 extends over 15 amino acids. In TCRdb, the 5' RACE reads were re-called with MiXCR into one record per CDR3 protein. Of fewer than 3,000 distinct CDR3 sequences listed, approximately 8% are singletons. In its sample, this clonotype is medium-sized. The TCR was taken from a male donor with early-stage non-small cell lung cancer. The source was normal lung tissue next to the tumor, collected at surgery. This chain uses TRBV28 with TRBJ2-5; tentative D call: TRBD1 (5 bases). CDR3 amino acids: CASSLSRAEKETQYF. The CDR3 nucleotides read TGTGCCAGCAGTTTGAGCAGGGCAGAGAAAGAGACCCAGTACTTC.